This T cell receptor beta chain was observed in a study of identical twins. The study, taken as a whole, reports: Cross-sectional statistical analysis was relied on for the conclusions, without the same donors being followed. A lower insertion count was a feature of abundant cord blood beta clonotypes, with no such feature in memory repertoires.

This clonotype was counted many times. Antigen specificity is unknown. This CDR3 has 13 amino acids. Trimming stripped 3 bases from V and 7 bases from J, with 12 bases between. The germline gives CDR1 KGHDR, CDR2 SFDVKD. TCRdb used MiXCR to reprocess the 5' RACE reads, holding one entry per CDR3 protein. This table has nearly 650,000 distinct CDR3 sequences, roughly 7.2% appearing once. This same sample was also taken into another study, of yellow fever vaccine responses in identical twins. As that study records: Twins' vaccine T cell response reportedly seemed partly convergent, partly personalized.

The sample comprised PBMCs. The TCR comes from a young woman in good health. The chain recombines TRBV24-1 with TRBJ2-7, with a tentative D call TRBD1 (6 bases). CDR3 coding DNA: TGTGCCACCAGTGATAACAGGGAGAAAGAGCAGTACTTC. Protein product: CATSDNREKEQYF.